Below are 28 T cell receptor beta chains sequenced from a single sample in a study of human T cells and chemical hapten exposure. Time point meaning: patch test 3, about 24 weeks after DPC sensitization. Treatment defined: therapeutic diphenylcyclopropenone sensitization with weekly scalp DPC. TCRdb reprocessed the RACE reads with MiXCR, giving one entry per CDR3 protein. The sample lists about 190,000 distinct CDR3 sequences; about 22% were seen once. The material sequenced was whole blood, taken in connection with sensitization to the hapten diphenylcyclopropenone (DPC). The receptors were sampled from a middle-aged woman with alopecia areata. Some clones in this sample may be carry-over from other donors' samples.

This clonotype was seen at least ten times. This chain connects TRBV20-1 to TRBJ2-1; D gene uncertain. Germline CDR1 is DFQATT and CDR2 is SNEGSKA (reference sequence). The CDR3 covers 11 residues. Between the trimmed V and J ends, which lost 7 bases and 5 bases, there was a span of 9 bases. CDR3 nucleotide sequence: TGCAGTGTAAGCCTCGACAATGAGCAGTTCTTC. It encodes CSVSLDNEQFF.

In this sample, this clonotype turned up a few times. The rearrangement links TRBV20-1 to TRBJ1-5, with TRBD1 identical over 10 bases. Trimming at V came to 1 base and at J to 5 bases, leaving 5 bases not matched to a gene. CDR1 is DFQATT, CDR2 SNEGSKA, per germline (reference sequence). The CDR3 loop spans 15 amino acids. The CDR3 loop reads CSARGDRGPHQPQHF. The CDR3 DNA follows: TGCAGTGCTAGAGGCGACAGGGGGCCCCATCAGCCCCAGCATTTT.

V is TRBV5-1 and J is TRBJ2-7, with TRBD1 as a possible D gene (8 bases). With 5 bases removed from V and 2 bases from J, the gap between germline ends came to 20 bases. The germline V gene encodes CDR1 SGHRS and CDR2 YFSETQ. This CDR3 contains 16 residues. DNA for the CDR3: TGCGCCAGCAGACCAGACACAGGGGGGGCTGCCTACGAGCAGTACTTC. Translating it yields CASRPDTGGAAYEQYF.

This clonotype was seen only a few times. The rearrangement uses TRBV20-1 and TRBJ2-3; 13 nucleotides match TRBD2. V shed 5 bases, J shed 5 bases, and the junction held 4 bases outside the gene matches. The CDR3 extends over 14 amino acids. Germline CDR1 reads DFQATT; CDR2 reads SNEGSKA (reference sequence). In nucleotides, the CDR3 is TGCAGTGCTCGGACTAGCGGGAGTAGAGATACGCAGTATTTT. Translated, it gives CSARTSGSRDTQYF.

This clonotype was seen more than once but under ten times. J is TRBJ2-2 and V is TRBV7-6; D possibly corresponds to TRBD2 (6 bases). Germline V gene sequence: CDR1 SGHVS, CDR2 FNYEAQ. The V gene lost 0 bases and the J gene lost 0 bases, with 11 bases spanning the gap. CDR3 length: 17 amino acids. The CDR3 sequence: CASSLALPGANTGELFF. CDR3 DNA sequence: TGTGCCAGCAGCTTAGCTCTACCGGGAGCGAACACCGGGGAGCTGTTTTTT.

The chain carries TRBV5-6 and TRBJ2-3; D gene ambiguous. The CDR3 totals 14 residues. CDR1 and CDR2 from the germline V gene are SGHDT and YYEEEE. V was shortened by 2 bases and J by 0 bases, with 7 bases between the two germline ends. The CDR3 here is CASSFLDSTDTQYF. DNA for the CDR3: TGTGCCAGCAGCTTCCTCGATAGCACAGATACGCAGTATTTT.

V gene TRBV4-1 combines with J gene TRBJ2-1; 9 bases line up with TRBD2. Germline trimming cut 5 bases from V and 2 bases from J; bases unmatched to any gene: 7. Germline V gene lookup returns CDR1 MGHRA and CDR2 YSYEKL. The CDR3 loop spans 16 amino acids. CDR3 DNA: TGCGCCAGCAGCGGCTTAGCGGGAGTGGCCTACAATGAGCAGTTCTTC. Residues: CASSGLAGVAYNEQFF.

Here the CDR3 DNA reads TGTGCCAGCAGTGACCGAAGGGGAGAGACCCAGTACTTC. It is translated as CASSDRRGETQYF. The V and J genes are TRBV6-2 or TRBV6-3 and TRBJ2-5; perhaps TRBD1 as D (5 bases). CDR1 is MNHEY, CDR2 SVGEGT, per germline. This CDR3 has 13 amino acids. With 5 bases removed from V and 4 bases from J, the gap between germline ends came to 11 bases.

This clonotype has a handful of counts. The chain links TRBV6-6 to TRBJ1-1, with TRBD1 matching 9 bases. After removal of 5 bases from V and 6 bases from J, the junction contained 7 bases not matched to a gene. Germline CDR1 and CDR2: MNHNY and SVGAGI (reference sequence). This CDR3 region has 14 residues. The CDR3 region is CASSTGQGGAEAFF. CDR3 bases: TGTGCCAGCAGTACGGGACAGGGAGGGGCTGAAGCTTTCTTT.

The chain couples TRBV6-2 or TRBV6-3 to TRBJ2-1; 7 positions match TRBD1. The CDR3 loop spans 14 amino acids. V lost 7 bases to trimming and J lost 3 bases; unmatched junction nucleotides: 6. Germline values: CDR1 MNHEY, CDR2 SVGEGT. The CDR3 DNA reads TGTGCCAGCACCCCTGGGACAGTCTACAATGAGCAGTTCTTC. Translating gives CASTPGTVYNEQFF.

The J gene is TRBJ2-3, the V gene TRBV5-4; TRBD2 matches 8 bases. The length of the CDR3 is 17 residues. Germline V lookup: CDR1 SGHNT, CDR2 YYREEE (reference sequence). V shed 6 bases and J 1 base; nucleotides not matched to a gene: 13. In DNA, the CDR3 is TGTGCCAGCACCCCCCGGGGGGAGCGGGAGCGCACAGATACGCAGTATTTT. It specifies CASTPRGERERTDTQYF.

The V and J genes are TRBV4-1 and TRBJ1-4; unclear D gene. V lost 5 bases, J lost 8 bases, and 9 bases lay in between. Per germline, CDR1 MGHRA and CDR2 YSYEKL. CDR3 length equals 12 residues. This CDR3 reads CASSKTGEKLFF. CDR3 sequence (DNA): TGCGCCAGCAGCAAAACCGGCGAAAAACTGTTTTTT.

The chain is built from TRBV9 and TRBJ2-5, with 10 bases that match TRBD2. The CDR3 loop spans 16 amino acids. Trimming cost V 3 bases and J 5 bases; bases outside gene matches: 10. Germline CDR1 reads SGDLS; CDR2 reads YYNGEE. The CDR3 sequence is CASSAAGTSVVETQYF. The CDR3 DNA reads as TGTGCCAGCAGCGCCGCTGGGACTAGCGTTGTGGAGACCCAGTACTTC.

This clonotype was observed at least ten times. This chain connects TRBV28 to TRBJ2-2; no clear D. This CDR3 has 12 amino acids. Trimming pared 5 bases from V and 0 bases from J, leaving 1 base between. Germline loops: CDR1 MDHEN, CDR2 SYDVKM. The CDR3 bases are TGTGCCAGCAGTCCGAACACCGGGGAGCTGTTTTTT. Amino acid sequence: CASSPNTGELFF. The variable domain in full, with the rest retrieved from reference TRBV28 and TRBJ2-2, is DVKVTQSSRYLVKRTGEKVFLECVQDMDHENMFWYRQDPGLGLRLIYFSYDVKMKEKGDIPEGYSVSREKKERFSLILESASTNQTSMYLCASSPNTGELFFGEGSRLTVL.

This clonotype was seen a few times. This chain connects TRBV29-1 to TRBJ1-2, with D uncertain. The V gene's germline CDR1 is SQVTM and CDR2 ANQGSEA. The CDR3 loop spans 13 amino acids. CDR3 DNA sequence: TGCAGTGACGCTGGAGCACACCCCGCCGGCTACACCTTC. It codes for CSDAGAHPAGYTF.

This clonotype has a count of ten or more. The chain recombines TRBV7-9 with TRBJ1-5, with 7 bases lining up with TRBD1. The CDR3 length is 15 residues. Unmatched junction bases numbered 8, after V lost 3 bases and J lost 6 bases. Germline-derived CDR1 and CDR2 are SEHNR and FQNEAQ (reference sequence). The CDR3 nucleotides are TGTGCCAGCAGCTTGGGGAGAGGGGGCGGTCAGCCCCAGCATTTT. Translation: CASSLGRGGGQPQHF.

This clonotype was recorded a few times. The chain combines TRBV6-2 or TRBV6-3 with TRBJ2-7, with 8 bases that match TRBD1. CDR3 size: 15 residues. Germline lookup yields CDR1 MNHEY and CDR2 SVGEGT. After removal of 6 bases from V and 2 bases from J, the junction contained 9 bases not matched to a gene. DNA for the CDR3: TGTGCCAGCAGGGACCGACAGGGGCCCACCTACGAGCAGTACTTC. As protein: CASRDRQGPTYEQYF.

The chain is built from TRBV6-1 and TRBJ2-1; D unresolved. V lost 5 bases, J lost 0 bases, and 8 bases lay in between. This CDR3 is built from 14 residues. The V gene's germline CDR1 is MNHNS and CDR2 SASEGT. CDR3 bases: TGTGCCAGCAGTCTCCCAAGCTCCTACAATGAGCAGTTCTTC. It is translated as CASSLPSSYNEQFF.

This clonotype was recorded a few times. J is TRBJ2-1 and V is TRBV28; possible D gene TRBD1, 5 bases. Trimming took off 6 bases at V and 0 bases at J, with 12 bases between the two ends. The CDR3 length is 15 residues. Germline V gives CDR1 MDHEN, CDR2 SYDVKM. DNA of the CDR3: TGTGCCAGCAGGGTTGGGGCAAGCTCCTACAATGAGCAGTTCTTC. It encodes CASRVGASSYNEQFF. Combining the CDR3 with reference TRBV28 and TRBJ2-1 gives the whole variable domain DVKVTQSSRYLVKRTGEKVFLECVQDMDHENMFWYRQDPGLGLRLIYFSYDVKMKEKGDIPEGYSVSREKKERFSLILESASTNQTSMYLCASRVGASSYNEQFFGPGTRLTVL.

The J gene is TRBJ2-6, the V gene TRBV7-9; D is unclear. The ends were cut back, 6 bases at V and 0 bases at J, with 12 bases in the middle. Germline V lookup: CDR1 SEHNR, CDR2 FQNEAQ (reference sequence). The CDR3 length is 16 residues. CDR3 in amino acids: CASRTSVDSGANVLTF. For the CDR3, the DNA is TGTGCCAGCAGAACATCCGTGGACTCTGGGGCCAACGTCCTGACTTTC.

The CDR3: CASSPIRETQYF. In nucleotides, the CDR3 is TGTGCCAGCAGTCCCATTAGAGAGACCCAGTACTTC. This chain uses TRBV27 with TRBJ2-5, with D unclear. Trimming removed 5 bases at V and 4 bases at J, with 8 bases between. The CDR3 is made up of 12 amino acids. The germline V gene encodes CDR1 MNHEY and CDR2 SMNVEV (reference sequence).

This clonotype occurred a few times. The chain employs TRBV30 and TRBJ2-1; no firm D call. The CDR3 spans 13 residues. V was pared by 4 bases and J by 0 bases, with 7 bases between. Germline loops: CDR1 GTSNPN, CDR2 SVGIG (reference sequence). The CDR3: CAWMDYSYNEQFF. In DNA form, the CDR3 reads TGTGCCTGGATGGATTACTCCTACAATGAGCAGTTCTTC.

This clonotype has just a few counts. The rearrangement links TRBV7-9 to TRBJ1-1, with 8 bases identical to TRBD1. Germline-derived CDR1 and CDR2 are SEHNR and FQNEAQ (reference sequence). The length of the CDR3 is 14 residues. The V and J ends lost 5 bases and 3 bases, in that order; junction bases with no gene match: 5. The CDR3 DNA reads TGTGCCAGCAGCCGGACAGGGAGAGACACTGAAGCTTTCTTT. Translating gives CASSRTGRDTEAFF.

The gene calls are TRBV5-1 and TRBJ2-1; TRBD1 aligns across 8 bases. The ends lost 2 bases at V and 5 bases at J; junction bases unmatched: 6. Germline CDR1 and CDR2: SGHRS and YFSETQ. The CDR3 sequence is 15 residues long. The CDR3 DNA reads TGCGCCAGCAGCTTTCTACCGGGACAGGACAATGAGCAGTTCTTC. Protein sequence: CASSFLPGQDNEQFF.

This clonotype was detected many times. The V call is TRBV12-3 or TRBV12-4, the J call TRBJ2-3; perhaps D is TRBD1 or TRBD2 (5 bases each). This CDR3 comprises 15 residues. The germline V and J ends were trimmed by 6 bases and 2 bases, with 15 bases remaining between them. The CDR3 bases are TGTGCCAGCAGGCGACTACTAGGGGACACAGATACGCAGTATTTT. It codes for CASRRLLGDTDTQYF.

The chain carries TRBV6-6 and TRBJ2-7, with D possibly TRBD2 on 6 matching bases. CDR1 and CDR2 (germline): MNHNY, SVGAGI (reference sequence). The CDR3 is made up of 15 amino acids. V dropped 6 bases and J dropped 1 base, with 16 bases sitting between them. The CDR3 region has the DNA TGTGCCAGCAGACCGCCGGGAGCGGTTTCCTACGAGCAGTACTTC. Its translation is CASRPPGAVSYEQYF.

This clonotype was counted once. Germline is not matched at one junction end, which may reflect a read error. The genes are TRBV7-9 and TRBJ2-3; D call uncertain. Germline V gene data show CDR1 as SEHNR and CDR2 as FQNEAQ (reference sequence). The CDR3 totals 16 residues. This CDR3 is CVSSPEPRGSTDTQYF. The DNA of the CDR3 is TGTGTCAGCAGCCCCGAGCCCCGCGGAAGCACAGATACGCAGTATTTT. The complete variable domain, with remaining parts taken from reference TRBV7-9 and TRBJ2-3, reads DTGVSQNPRHKITKRGQNVTFRCDPISEHNRLYWYRQTLGQGPEFLTYFQNEAQLEKSRLLSDRFSAERPKGSFSTLEIQRTEQGDSAMYLCVSSPEPRGSTDTQYFGPGTRLTVL.

This clonotype was seen a few times. V is TRBV6-2 or TRBV6-3 and J is TRBJ2-7; D is uncertain. Germline CDR1 is MNHEY and CDR2 is SVGEGT. The V gene lost 2 bases and the J gene lost 3 bases, with 8 bases spanning the gap. The CDR3 covers 13 residues. The CDR3 protein is CASSYVSGYEQYF. The DNA of the CDR3 is TGTGCCAGCAGTTACGTTTCGGGCTACGAGCAGTACTTC.